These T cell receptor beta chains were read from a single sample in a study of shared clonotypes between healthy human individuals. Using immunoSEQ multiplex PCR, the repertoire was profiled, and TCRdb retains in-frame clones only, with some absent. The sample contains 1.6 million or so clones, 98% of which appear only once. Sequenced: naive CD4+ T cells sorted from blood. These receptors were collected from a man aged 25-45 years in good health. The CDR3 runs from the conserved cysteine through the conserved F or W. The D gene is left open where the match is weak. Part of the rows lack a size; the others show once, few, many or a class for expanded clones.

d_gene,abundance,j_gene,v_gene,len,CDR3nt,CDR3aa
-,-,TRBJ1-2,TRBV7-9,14,TGTGCCAGCAGTTCTTATGGTGGACTGATTGGCTACACCTTC,CASSSYGGLIGYTF
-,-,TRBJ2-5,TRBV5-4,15,TGTGCCAGCAGCCTCCGAGTCCGGACCCAAGAGACCCAGTACTTC,CASSLRVRTQETQYF
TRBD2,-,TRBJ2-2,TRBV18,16,TGTGCCAGCTCACCCGGACTAGCGGGAGTTACCGGGGAGCTGTTTTTT,CASSPGLAGVTGELFF
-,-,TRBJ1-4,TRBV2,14,TGTGCCAGCAGTGGCCGGGGCCCACGCGAAAAACTGTTTTTT,CASSGRGPREKLFF
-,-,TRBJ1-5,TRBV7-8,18,TGTGCCAGCAGCTTTACTCCAGGAGACACCAGGGGCAATCAGCCCCAGCATTTT,CASSFTPGDTRGNQPQHF
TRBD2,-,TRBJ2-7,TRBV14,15,TGTGCCAGCAGCCTCAGCGGGGGAGGGTCATACGAGCAGTACTTC,CASSLSGGGSYEQYF
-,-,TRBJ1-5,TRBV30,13,TGTGCCTGGAGTGTACTGGGGCGTCAGCCCCAGCATTTT,CAWSVLGRQPQHF
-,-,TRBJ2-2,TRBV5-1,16,TGCGCCAGCAGCTTATCCCCCACAGGGCCCACCGGGGAGCTGTTTTTT,CASSLSPTGPTGELFF
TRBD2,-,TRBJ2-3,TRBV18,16,TGTGCCAGCTCACCACTCCGGGGGGGTAGCACAGATACGCAGTATTTT,CASSPLRGGSTDTQYF
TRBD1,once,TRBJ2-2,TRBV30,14,TGTGCCTGGAGGAACAACAGGGGCACCGGGGAGCTGTTTTTT,CAWRNNRGTGELFF
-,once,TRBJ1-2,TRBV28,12,TGTGCCAGTAATCCTCGTTGGGAGGGCTACACCTTC,CASNPRWEGYTF
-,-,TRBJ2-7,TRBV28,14,TGTGCCAGCAGGTTTCCCGGGACAACCTACGAGCAGTACTTC,CASRFPGTTYEQYF
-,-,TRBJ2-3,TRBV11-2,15,TGTGCCAGCAGCTGGCAGGGTCTGGTTACAGATACGCAGTATTTT,CASSWQGLVTDTQYF
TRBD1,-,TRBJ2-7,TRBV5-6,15,TGTGCCAGCAGCTTCAGGACAGGGGCCCTCTACGAGCAGTACTTC,CASSFRTGALYEQYF
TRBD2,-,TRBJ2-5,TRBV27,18,TGTGCCAGCAGTACGAGTGGGACTAGCGGATCACTCGTAAAGGGCCAGTACTTC,CASSTSGTSGSLVKGQYF
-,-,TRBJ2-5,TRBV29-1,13,TGCAGCGTTGAGAGGGGGGCAAGAGAGACCCAGTACTTC,CSVERGARETQYF
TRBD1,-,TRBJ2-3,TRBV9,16,TGTGCCAGCAGCAAACGTCGGACAGGGGGCACAGATACGCAGTATTTT,CASSKRRTGGTDTQYF
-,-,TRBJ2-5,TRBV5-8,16,TGTGCCAGCAGCCCCCGGCAGGGAAGGGACCAAGAGACCCAGTACTTC,CASSPRQGRDQETQYF
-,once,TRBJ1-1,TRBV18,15,TGTGCCAGCTCCCTTAGGAGGGGTTTTGACACTGAAGCTTTCTTT,CASSLRRGFDTEAFF
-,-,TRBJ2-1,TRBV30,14,TGTGCCTGGAGTAGCGAACGACCTCTTAGTGAGCAGTTCTTC,CAWSSERPLSEQFF
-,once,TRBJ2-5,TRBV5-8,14,TGTGCCAGCAGCTTGAGTGGGGCACGGGAGACCCAGTACTTC,CASSLSGARETQYF
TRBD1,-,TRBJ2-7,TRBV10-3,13,TGTGCCATCAGTTCGGGACAGGGCTACGAGCAGTACTTC,CAISSGQGYEQYF
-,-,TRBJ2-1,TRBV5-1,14,TGCGCCAGCAGCTATGGGGTTTTGGGCAATGAGCAGTTCTTC,CASSYGVLGNEQFF
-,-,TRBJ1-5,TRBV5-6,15,TGTGCCAGCAGCTTGTACGCACGAGAGCATCAGCCCCAGCATTTT,CASSLYAREHQPQHF
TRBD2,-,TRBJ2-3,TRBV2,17,TGTGCCAGCAGAATTCCGAGGCCAGCGGGAGGGTTAGATACGCAGTATTTT,CASRIPRPAGGLDTQYF
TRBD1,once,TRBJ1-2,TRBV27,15,TGTGCCAGCAGTCCGCGGGACAGGGTGGACTATGGCTACACCTTC,CASSPRDRVDYGYTF
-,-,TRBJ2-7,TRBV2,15,TGTGCCAGCAGTGAATCTGGGGGTGAGACCTACGAGCAGTACTTC,CASSESGGETYEQYF
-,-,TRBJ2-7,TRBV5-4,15,TGTGCCAGCAGCTTGGAAGGGGTCAGTGCCTACGAGCAGTACTTC,CASSLEGVSAYEQYF
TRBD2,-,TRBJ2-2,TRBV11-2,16,TGTGCCAGCAGCTTAGATGCGGGAGGGCCAACCGGGGAGCTGTTTTTT,CASSLDAGGPTGELFF
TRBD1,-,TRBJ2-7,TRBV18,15,TGTGCCAGCTCACGCGCTTCCGGGACAGAATACGAGCAGTACTTC,CASSRASGTEYEQYF
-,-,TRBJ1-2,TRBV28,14,TGTGCCAGCAGCGGACACTCAGGGAACTATGGCTACACCTTC,CASSGHSGNYGYTF
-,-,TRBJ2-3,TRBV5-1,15,TGCGCCAGCAGCTTGAGCGAACCAAGCACAGATACGCAGTATTTT,CASSLSEPSTDTQYF
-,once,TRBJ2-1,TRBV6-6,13,TGTGCCAGCAGATCTCCAGGGGACAATGAGCAGTTCTTC,CASRSPGDNEQFF
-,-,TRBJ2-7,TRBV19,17,TGTGCCAGTAGTCCCGGAGGTGGAGGTCGGAAGGGCCACGAGCAGTACTTC,CASSPGGGGRKGHEQYF
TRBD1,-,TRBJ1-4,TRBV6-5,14,TGTGCCAGCAGTCGGACAGGCCATGATGAAAAACTGTTTTTT,CASSRTGHDEKLFF
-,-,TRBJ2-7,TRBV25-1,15,TGTGCCAGCAGTCGCTCAGGCCTACCTATGTACGAGCAGTACTTC,CASSRSGLPMYEQYF
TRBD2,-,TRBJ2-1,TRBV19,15,TGTGCCAGTTATCCTAGCGGGAGCTCCTACAATGAGCAGTTCTTC,CASYPSGSSYNEQFF
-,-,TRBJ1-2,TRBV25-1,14,TGTGCCAGCCGCAGGGACACCGGCGGTGGTGGCTACACCTTC,CASRRDTGGGGYTF
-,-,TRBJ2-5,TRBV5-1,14,TGCGCCAGCAGCTTGTCGGGAGTGGAAGAGACCCAGTACTTC,CASSLSGVEETQYF
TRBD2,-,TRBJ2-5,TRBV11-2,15,TGTGCCAGCAGCTTCTCAGCGGGAGCTAGAGAGACCCAGTACTTC,CASSFSAGARETQYF
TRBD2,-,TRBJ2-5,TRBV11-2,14,TGTGCCAGCAGCTTAGGCGGGAGTGGAAAGACCCAGTACTTC,CASSLGGSGKTQYF
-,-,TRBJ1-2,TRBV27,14,TGTGCCAGCAGTTTATCAGAGGGTGGCTATGGCTACACCTTC,CASSLSEGGYGYTF
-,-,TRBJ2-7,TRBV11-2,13,TGTGCCAGCAGCTTTACAGCGGGTAGCGAGCAGTACTTC,CASSFTAGSEQYF
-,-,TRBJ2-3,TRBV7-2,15,TGTGCCAGCAGCTTAGATCTCAGGGGGGGAGATACGCAGTATTTT,CASSLDLRGGDTQYF